Many counts were recorded for the clone carrying this T cell receptor beta chain. Its antigen remains unidentified. Libraries of TCR beta came from iRepertoire HTBI primers plus Arm-PCR of CDR3 regions. TCRdb independently ran MiXCR on the multiplex PCR reads; one entry per CDR3 protein. The data hold approximately 360,000 distinct CDR3 sequences, with 20% to 25% observed a single time. The sample comes from a study of regulatory T cells in long-lasting Graves disease. Across the whole study: A definition of persistent Graves' disease required over 5 years of antithyroid drugs plus positive TSH receptor antibodies.

The sample's time point: persistent/refractory GD, antithyroid drugs over 5 years with positive TRAb. PBMC RNA served as the TCR library source. Peripheral blood, at roughly 9 milliliters, went into EDTA tubes. Study-level points and caveats: Persistent Graves' patients had lower TCR diversity than newly diagnosed ones.

The sequence was collected from a woman in her forties with Graves disease. Sample: peripheral blood mononuclear cells (PBMCs), taken when the disease was refractory, from a patient treated with antithyroid drugs.

CDR3 in amino acids: CSAPRQTDAKLFF. In DNA form, the CDR3 reads TGCAGTGCTCCCCGACAAACGGATGCAAAACTGTTTTTT. V gene TRBV20-1 combines with J gene TRBJ1-4; the D is unclear. Trimming removed 5 bases at V and 10 bases at J, with 17 bases between. CDR3 length: 13 amino acids. Germline CDR1 DFQATT, CDR2 SNEGSKA (reference sequence).